The sequence of this TCR beta chain was determined in a study of T cell repertoires in cytomegalovirus infection. Using its own MiXCR run on the reads, TCRdb lists one record per CDR3 protein. The sample lists hundreds of thousands of distinct CDR3 sequences, approximately 18% occurring once. To note about this clonotype: A much larger clone differs from this one at a single base, so this may be a read error.

CDR1 is LNHDA and CDR2 is SQIVND in the germline V gene (reference sequence). The germline V and J ends were trimmed by 5 bases and 6 bases, with 10 bases remaining between them. The CDR3 is made up of 12 amino acids. J is TRBJ1-1 and V is TRBV19; D is perhaps TRBD1 (5 bases). Sequencing was done on a sample of PBMCs. The sequence derives from a human donor in good health (CMV status not recorded). Some clones in this sample may be carry-over from other donors' samples. CDR3 in DNA: TGTGCCAGTAGTTTTCAGACAGCTGAAGCTTTCTTT. Amino acid sequence: CASSFQTAEAFF.